The clone carrying this TCR beta chain occurred many times. Its specificity is not known. TCRdb called the 5' RACE reads again in MiXCR, with one record for every CDR3 protein. The sample yields some 64,000 distinct CDR3 sequences, roughly 8% seen once. With 8 bases clipped from V and 4 bases from J, the junction kept 4 bases outside the gene matches. This CDR3 is built from 13 residues. Looked up from germline, CDR1 is MDHEN and CDR2 is SYDVKM. This sample is drawn from a study of spatial heterogeneity in lung cancer. For the study at large: Alpha-chain sequences were consistently detected less often than beta-chain sequences.

As for time point: sample taken at primary tumor resection. Sequencing covered unsorted whole RNA taken from tumor, nontumor lung or frozen PBMC. Untreated early-stage non-small cell lung cancer patients, 70 to 85 in total, were the donors. Study observations and caveats: Relative to follow-up, resection was when ubiquitous expanded tumor TCRs appeared more in blood.

This chain links TRBV28 with TRBJ1-3; 8 positions match TRBD1. Sample: PBMCs, taken at surgery. The receptor was isolated from a female donor with early-stage non-small cell lung cancer. This CDR3 reads CASHTGGGNTIYF. CDR3 DNA sequence: TGTGCCAGCCATACAGGGGGAGGAAACACCATATATTTT.